This is a list of T cell receptor beta chains from one sample in a study of tumor-infiltrating lymphocytes in primary liver carcinoma. TCRdb processed the multiplex PCR reads anew with MiXCR; each CDR3 protein has one entry. The repertoire holds 25,000 or so distinct CDR3 sequences, with roughly three quarters as singletons. The sample taken for sequencing was liver tumor tissue from sampling region 5. The origin of the receptors is a woman aged 25 to 39 with primary liver carcinoma and hepatitis B virus infection. Each CDR3 is given with its conserved first and last residue.

J: TRBJ2-1; V: TRBV29-1; CDR3: CSGGLAGLSNEQFF
J: TRBJ2-7; V: TRBV13; CDR3: CASSFWGQGIYEQYF
J: TRBJ2-7; V: TRBV28; CDR3: CTSNLHSQGFYEQYF
J: TRBJ2-3; V: TRBV24-1; CDR3: CATGDAIGTVTQYF
J: TRBJ1-2; V: TRBV7-9; CDR3: CASSRTVCDYGYTF
J: TRBJ2-1; V: TRBV13; CDR3: CASSFNNNEQFF
J: TRBJ2-2; V: TRBV7-8; CDR3: CASSYSGGGSGELFF
J: TRBJ2-7; V: TRBV5-1; CDR3: CASRWDKTYEQYF
J: TRBJ2-5; V: TRBV12-3/TRBV12-4; CDR3: CASSFGAGGPRETQYF
J: TRBJ1-1; V: TRBV10-3; CDR3: CAISESTGMLTETFF
J: TRBJ1-3; V: TRBV10-3; CDR3: CAISESVFGNTICF
J: TRBJ2-3; V: TRBV4-1; CDR3: CASCRIPLAGGTYTQYF
J: TRBJ2-2; V: TRBV11-3; CDR3: CASSRVMARVSGELLF
J: TRBJ2-2; V: TRBV11-2; CDR3: CASNSTRSGGSGELFF
J: TRBJ2-1; V: TRBV4-3; CDR3: CASSQDWDYAYNKQFF
J: TRBJ2-3; V: TRBV28; CDR3: CASRAGGSTGTQYF
J: TRBJ2-1; V: TRBV11-2; CDR3: CASSTSPAGGYNEQIF
J: TRBJ2-1; V: TRBV13; CDR3: CTSSPRLPSPSYSGQFF
J: TRBJ1-2; V: TRBV5-4; CDR3: CASSPPGLLFGGYTF
J: TRBJ2-1; V: TRBV10-3; CDR3: CAIGSGTTYNEQFF
J: TRBJ2-3; V: TRBV6-6; CDR3: CASSPWGGGGGRDTQYF
J: TRBJ1-2; V: TRBV4-2; CDR3: CASSQDTGRGGYTF
J: TRBJ1-5; V: TRBV19; CDR3: CASTQGENQPQHF
J: TRBJ2-2; V: TRBV11-1; CDR3: CASNRVMAGVSGELFF
J: TRBJ2-1; V: TRBV7-3; CDR3: CASSLTTDEQFF
J: TRBJ2-5; V: TRBV24-1; CDR3: CVTSDSSGVWTQYF
J: TRBJ1-2; V: TRBV11-2; CDR3: CVSGRRGRGDYGHTF
J: TRBJ2-7; V: TRBV5-1; CDR3: CPSGLVEGYEQYF
J: TRBJ2-1; V: TRBV4-1; CDR3: CSSSQEWVPQSSYYEQFF